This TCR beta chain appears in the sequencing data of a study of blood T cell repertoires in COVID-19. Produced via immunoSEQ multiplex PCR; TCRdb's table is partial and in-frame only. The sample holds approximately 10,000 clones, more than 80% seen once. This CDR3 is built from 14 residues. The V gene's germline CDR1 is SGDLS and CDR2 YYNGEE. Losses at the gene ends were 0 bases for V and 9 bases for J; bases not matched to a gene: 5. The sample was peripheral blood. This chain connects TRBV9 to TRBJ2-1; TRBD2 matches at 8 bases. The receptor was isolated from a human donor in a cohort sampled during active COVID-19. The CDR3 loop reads CASSVAGGPSEQFF. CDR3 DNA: TGTGCCAGCAGCGTAGCGGGAGGGCCAAGTGAGCAGTTCTTC.